What follows are 13 T cell receptor beta chains derived from one specimen sequenced in a study of vaccination effects on CD4 cells after COVID-19. Expansion of antigen-specific CD4+ T cells with viral peptide pools was carried out by the ViraFEST assay before sequencing. With roughly 10 days of culture completed, CD4+ T cells were isolated. The person had a PCR-confirmed SARS-CoV-2 infection during March to December 2020. No antigen is known for these receptors. Profiled with immunoSEQ multiplex PCR; TCRdb holds only in-frame clones, not every one. Here the sample spans about 22,000 clones, 70% to 80% being singletons. The input for sequencing was CD4+ T cells from PBMCs cultured with a peptide pool, taken before COVID-19 vaccination. The receptors come from a human donor who had a prior SARS-CoV-2 infection.

The V gene is TRBV7-9, the J gene TRBJ1-6, with 8 bases that match TRBD1. The V gene's germline CDR1 is SEHNR and CDR2 FQNEAQ (reference sequence). The CDR3 extends over 15 amino acids. V shed 5 bases, J shed 8 bases, and the junction held 8 bases outside the gene matches. For the CDR3, the DNA is TGTGCCAGCAGCCGAGGGACAGGTACTCATTCACCCCTCCACTTT. Amino acids: CASSRGTGTHSPLHF.

This clone was counted only a few times. The chain has TRBV12-5 and TRBJ2-3; maybe TRBD1 (6 bases). Germline V gene data show CDR1 as LGHNT and CDR2 as FRNRAP. The V gene lost 1 base and the J gene lost 2 bases, with 7 bases spanning the gap. The CDR3 sequence is 14 residues long. The CDR3 sequence: CASGLGQATDTQYF. The CDR3 bases are TGTGCTAGTGGTTTGGGACAGGCCACAGATACGCAGTATTTT.

The chain is built from TRBV19 and TRBJ2-5; D is possibly TRBD1 (5 bases). The CDR3 runs 13 residues. Germline V gene lookup returns CDR1 LNHDA and CDR2 SQIVND (reference sequence). V lost 9 bases, J lost 5 bases, and 16 bases lay in between. This chain's CDR3 is CASDKGLGETQYF. The CDR3, as DNA: TGTGCCAGCGACAAGGGGCTGGGGGAGACCCAGTACTTC.

The chain couples TRBV6-5 to TRBJ1-1; D gene uncertain. The CDR3 runs to 13 residues. The V gene lost 8 bases and the J gene lost 6 bases, with 16 bases spanning the gap. In germline, CDR1 is MNHEY, CDR2 SVGAGI. The CDR3 reads CASRRLGGAEAFF. CDR3 coding DNA: TGTGCCAGCCGCCGTCTTGGTGGAGCTGAAGCTTTCTTT.

Note on this clone: One end of the junction is discordant with germline, which a read error may explain. The gene calls are TRBV9 and TRBJ2-7; D might be TRBD2 (6 bases). The germline V gene has CDR1 SGDLS and CDR2 YYNGEE. CDR3 size: 18 residues. The DNA of the CDR3 is TGTGCCAGCAGCGTAGGTGCGGGGTGGGGATTGGGCTCCGACGAGCAGTACTTC. This translates into CASSVGAGWGLGSDEQYF.

The chain uses TRBV20-1 and TRBJ1-5; D gene uncertain. This CDR3 is 13 amino acids long. Germline-derived CDR1 and CDR2 are DFQATT and SNEGSKA (reference sequence). Trimming cost V 3 bases and J 4 bases, with 10 bases left between them. The CDR3 DNA reads TGCAGTGCTAGTTTCCGGTCTAATCAGCCCCAGCATTTT. This encodes CSASFRSNQPQHF.

This clone was seen only a few times. The chain links TRBV11-2 to TRBJ2-3; TRBD2 matches 8 bases. Germline V CDR1 and CDR2: SGHAT, FQNNGV. The V segment lost 5 bases and the J segment 9 bases; nucleotides outside the gene matches: 13. There are 15 residues in the CDR3. CDR3 nucleotide sequence: TGTGCCAGCAGCGATCCGGGACTAGTGGCGGGGACGCAGTATTTT. Its translation is CASSDPGLVAGTQYF.

V is TRBV7-2 and J is TRBJ1-5; no definite D call. V was shortened by 5 bases and J by 7 bases, with 12 bases between the two germline ends. The CDR3 contains 13 residues. Germline values: CDR1 SGHTA, CDR2 FQGNSA. The CDR3: CASSLTRTQPQHF. CDR3 bases: TGTGCCAGCAGCCTAACCCGGACGCAGCCCCAGCATTTT.

The chain links TRBV24-1 to TRBJ2-3; no clear D gene. V lost 7 bases and J 2 bases, leaving 6 bases between the germline ends. The length of the CDR3 is 12 residues. Germline CDR1 reads KGHDR; CDR2 reads SFDVKD. CDR3 protein: CATSPHTDTQYF. For the CDR3, the DNA is TGTGCCACCAGCCCGCACACAGATACGCAGTATTTT.

The chain recombines TRBV3-1 (or the pseudogene TRBV3-2) with TRBJ1-4; D is uncertain. CDR1 and CDR2 from the germline V gene are LGHDT and YNNKEL (reference sequence). The CDR3 has 15 residues. Trimming cost V 5 bases and J 5 bases, with 15 bases left between them. CDR3 sequence (DNA): TGTGCCAGCAGCTCCCCCCGAAGTGGGAATGAAAAACTGTTTTTT. It specifies CASSSPRSGNEKLFF.

This clone was observed a few times. The rearrangement uses TRBV5-1 and TRBJ2-7, with 7 bases identical to TRBD1. The germline V gene encodes CDR1 SGHRS and CDR2 YFSETQ. The CDR3 covers 14 residues. The J segment lost 5 bases and the V segment lost 0 bases, leaving 5 bases of the junction unmatched. This chain's CDR3 is CASSLEVTGDEQYF. DNA for the CDR3: TGCGCCAGCAGCTTGGAGGTAACAGGGGACGAGCAGTACTTC.

This rearrangement joins TRBV9 to TRBJ1-5, with D hard to call. Germline CDR1 reads SGDLS; CDR2 reads YYNGEE. The CDR3 is 13 amino acids. The V and J ends lost 0 bases and 7 bases respectively, with 8 bases between them. The CDR3 spells CASSVGGSQPQHF. The CDR3 DNA sequence: TGTGCCAGCAGCGTAGGGGGTAGCCAGCCCCAGCATTTT.

The chain has TRBV5-1 and TRBJ2-3; TRBD2 matches 10 bases. The CDR3 is made up of 15 amino acids. Germline CDR1 reads SGHRS; CDR2 reads YFSETQ. V dropped 6 bases and J dropped 0; count of bases not matched to a gene: 4. CDR3: CASTRLAGSTDTQYF. For the CDR3, the DNA is TGCGCCAGCACCAGACTAGCGGGCAGCACAGATACGCAGTATTTT.